This T cell receptor beta chain comes out of a study of T cell responses to AZD1222 COVID-19 vaccine. Notes on the study in general: Unmutated variant regions reportedly attract nearly half of all spike-specific TCRs. Recipients of two AZD1222 doses showed rising Spike-specific TCR breadth and depth. Clonal diversity may have been underestimated, and the donors were mostly white British, with more females than males.

Libraries were prepared by immunoSEQ multiplex PCR; TCRdb keeps only in-frame clonotypes and omits some of them. The repertoire includes 160,000 or so clones, 90% of them detected once, and about 1.6% sits in the top ten. Note on this clone: Its antigen is currently unknown.

The CDR3 loop spans 18 amino acids. V lost 1 base and J lost 4; bases outside the gene matches: 14. Germline V gene sequence: CDR1 LNHNV, CDR2 YYDKDF (reference sequence). Both about-4-week and about-12-week second-dose recipients were combined. The clonotype comes from an adult who received the AZD1222 COVID-19 vaccine. This specimen was peripheral blood, taken 28 days after the second AZD1222 dose. V gene TRBV15 combines with J gene TRBJ1-1; TRBD1 agrees at 8 bases. In DNA form, the CDR3 reads TGTGCCACCAGCAGAGTTGGGACAGGCCGAGGTGGGGGCACTGAAGCTTTCTTT. It specifies CATSRVGTGRGGGTEAFF.